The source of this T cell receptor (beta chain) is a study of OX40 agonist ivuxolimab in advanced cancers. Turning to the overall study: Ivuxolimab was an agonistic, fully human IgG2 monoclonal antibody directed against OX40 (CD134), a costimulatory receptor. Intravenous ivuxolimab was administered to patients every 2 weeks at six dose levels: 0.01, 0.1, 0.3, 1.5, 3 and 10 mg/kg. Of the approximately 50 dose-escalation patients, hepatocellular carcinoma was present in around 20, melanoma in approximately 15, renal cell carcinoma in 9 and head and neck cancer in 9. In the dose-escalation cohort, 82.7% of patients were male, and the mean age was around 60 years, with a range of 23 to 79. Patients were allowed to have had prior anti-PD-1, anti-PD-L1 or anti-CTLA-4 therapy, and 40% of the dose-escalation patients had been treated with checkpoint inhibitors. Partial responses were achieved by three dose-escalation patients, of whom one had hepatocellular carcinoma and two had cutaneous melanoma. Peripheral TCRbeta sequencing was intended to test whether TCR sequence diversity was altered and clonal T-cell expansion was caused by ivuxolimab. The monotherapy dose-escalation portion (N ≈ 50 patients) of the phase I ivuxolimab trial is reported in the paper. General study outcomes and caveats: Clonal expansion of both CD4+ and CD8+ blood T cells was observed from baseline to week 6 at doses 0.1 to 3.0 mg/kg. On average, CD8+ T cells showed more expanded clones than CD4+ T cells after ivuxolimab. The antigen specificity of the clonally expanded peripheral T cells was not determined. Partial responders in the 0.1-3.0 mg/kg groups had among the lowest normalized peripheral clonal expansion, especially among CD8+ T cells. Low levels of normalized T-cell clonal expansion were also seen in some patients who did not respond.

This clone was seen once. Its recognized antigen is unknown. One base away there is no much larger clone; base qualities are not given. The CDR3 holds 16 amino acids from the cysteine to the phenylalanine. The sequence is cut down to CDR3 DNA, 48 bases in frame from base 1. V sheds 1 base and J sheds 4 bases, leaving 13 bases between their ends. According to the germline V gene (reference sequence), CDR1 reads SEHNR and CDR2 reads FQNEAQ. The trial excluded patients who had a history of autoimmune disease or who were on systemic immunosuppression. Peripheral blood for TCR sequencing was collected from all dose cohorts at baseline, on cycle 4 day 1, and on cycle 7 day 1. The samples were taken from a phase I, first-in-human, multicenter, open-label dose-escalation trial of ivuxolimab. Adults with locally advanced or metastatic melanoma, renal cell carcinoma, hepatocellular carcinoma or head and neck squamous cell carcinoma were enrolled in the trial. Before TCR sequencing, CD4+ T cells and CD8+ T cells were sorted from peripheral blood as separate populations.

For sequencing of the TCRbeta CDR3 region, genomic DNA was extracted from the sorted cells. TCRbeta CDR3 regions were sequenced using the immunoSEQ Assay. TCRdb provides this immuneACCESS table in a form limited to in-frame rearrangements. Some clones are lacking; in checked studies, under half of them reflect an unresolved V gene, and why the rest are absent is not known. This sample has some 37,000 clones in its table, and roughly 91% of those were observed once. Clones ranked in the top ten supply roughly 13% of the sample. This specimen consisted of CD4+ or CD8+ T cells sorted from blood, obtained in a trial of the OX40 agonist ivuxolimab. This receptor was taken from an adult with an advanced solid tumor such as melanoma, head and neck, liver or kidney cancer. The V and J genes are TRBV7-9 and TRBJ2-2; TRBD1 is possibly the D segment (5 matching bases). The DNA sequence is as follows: TGTGCCAGCAGCTTAGTAACAGGTAGTCTCACCGGGGAGCTGTTTTTT. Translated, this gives CASSLVTGSLTGELFF. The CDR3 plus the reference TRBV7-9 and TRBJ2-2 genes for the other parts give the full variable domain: DTGVSQNPRHKITKRGQNVTFRCDPISEHNRLYWYRQTLGQGPEFLTYFQNEAQLEKSRLLSDRFSAERPKGSFSTLEIQRTEQGDSAMYLCASSLVTGSLTGELFFGEGSRLTVL.